The T cell receptor beta chain under discussion was sequenced for a study of shared clonotypes between healthy human individuals. Whole-study results and caveats: Sampling used blood alone; tissue repertoires probably differ.

As handled by the study authors: Sequence data from immunoSEQ were junction-only and lacked quality scores; consequently, filtering differed. The repertoire was sequenced with immunoSEQ multiplex PCR; TCRdb's copy has only in-frame clones and lacks some. That table supplies the V and J calls and clone size; D and trimming were determined from the DNA. Found here are over 1.4 million clones, approximately 96% of them singletons; the top ten hold approximately 1.2%. A note on this clone: Its antigen is unknown.

V was cut by 10 bases and J by 0 bases, with 22 bases left in between. The CDR3 loop spans 16 amino acids. Germline-derived CDR1 and CDR2 are ENHRY and SYGVKD. The clonotype was recovered from a man aged 25-45 years in good health. Sequencing was carried out using naive CD4+ T cells sorted from blood. Subset specified: CD45RA+ positively selected. The chain is built from TRBV10-3 and TRBJ2-7; a possible D gene is TRBD2 (6 bases). The CDR3 DNA follows: TGTGCCACTCAAGACCCGGGACTCAAAAGCTCCTACGAGCAGTACTTC. Protein sequence: CATQDPGLKSSYEQYF.